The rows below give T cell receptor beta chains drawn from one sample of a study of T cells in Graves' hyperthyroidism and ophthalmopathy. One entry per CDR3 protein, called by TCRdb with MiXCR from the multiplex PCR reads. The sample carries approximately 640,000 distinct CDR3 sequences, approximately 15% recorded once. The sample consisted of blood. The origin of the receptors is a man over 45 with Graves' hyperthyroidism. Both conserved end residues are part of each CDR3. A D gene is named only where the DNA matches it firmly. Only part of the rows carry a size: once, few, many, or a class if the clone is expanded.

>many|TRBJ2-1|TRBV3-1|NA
CASSQDRAGEQFF
TGTGCCAGCAGCCAAGATAGAGCGGGTGAGCAGTTCTTC
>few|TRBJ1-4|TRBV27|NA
CARTNVHRSEKLFF
TGTGCCCGCACCAACGTTCATAGGAGTGAAAAACTGTTTTTT
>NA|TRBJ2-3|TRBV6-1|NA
CASSEAGGFRVDTQYF
TGTGCCAGCAGTGAAGCGGGGGGATTCAGGGTAGATACGCAGTATTTT
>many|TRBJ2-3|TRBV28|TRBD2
CASSESEAGGRDTQYF
TGTGCCAGCAGTGAGAGTGAGGCGGGAGGGCGAGATACGCAGTATTTT
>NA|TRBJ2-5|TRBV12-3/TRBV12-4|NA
CASSFRTETQYF
TGTGCCAGCAGTTTTCGAACGGAGACCCAGTACTTC
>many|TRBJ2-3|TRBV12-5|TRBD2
CASGLVGLAGEITDTQYF
TGTGCTAGTGGTTTGGTAGGACTAGCGGGAGAAATCACAGATACGCAGTATTTT
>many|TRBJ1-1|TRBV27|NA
CASSLGETTEAFF
TGTGCCAGCAGTTTAGGGGAGACCACTGAAGCTTTCTTT
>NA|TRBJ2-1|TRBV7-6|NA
CASSSGQSDEQFF
TGTGCCAGCAGCTCCGGCCAGTCCGACGAGCAGTTCTTC
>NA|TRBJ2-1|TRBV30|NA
CAWSYPGAYNEQFF
TGTGCCTGGAGTTACCCGGGGGCCTACAATGAGCAGTTCTTC
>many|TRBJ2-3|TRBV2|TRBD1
CASLSPGTGASDTQYF
TGTGCCAGTCTCTCTCCGGGGACAGGGGCATCAGATACGCAGTATTTT
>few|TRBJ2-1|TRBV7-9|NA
CASSQTGYLYNEQFF
TGTGCCAGCAGCCAGACAGGTTACTTGTACAATGAGCAGTTCTTC
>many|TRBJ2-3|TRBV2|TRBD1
CASSDRPQGATDTQYF
TGTGCCAGCAGTGACCGACCTCAGGGGGCAACAGATACGCAGTATTTT
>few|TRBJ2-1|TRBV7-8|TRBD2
CASSPGLAGEGSYNEQFF
TGTGCCAGCAGCCCCGGACTAGCGGGAGAGGGGTCCTACAATGAGCAGTTCTTC
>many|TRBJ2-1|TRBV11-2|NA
CASSKTVLGYNEQFF
TGTGCCAGCAGCAAGACCGTCTTGGGTTACAATGAGCAGTTCTTC
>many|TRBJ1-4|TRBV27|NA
CASSPGAGSHEKLFF
TGTGCCAGCAGCCCGGGGGCAGGGTCCCATGAAAAACTGTTTTTT
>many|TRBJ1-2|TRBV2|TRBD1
CASSYQQGNSYGYTF
TGTGCCAGCAGTTACCAACAGGGGAATAGCTATGGCTACACCTTC
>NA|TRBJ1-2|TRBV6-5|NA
CASSYFGRGNGYTF
TGTGCCAGCAGTTACTTTGGCAGGGGTAACGGCTACACCTTC
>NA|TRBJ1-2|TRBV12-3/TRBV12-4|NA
CASSIQGIKYGYTF
TGTGCCAGCAGCATACAGGGAATTAAATATGGCTACACCTTC
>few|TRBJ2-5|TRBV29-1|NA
CSVFFSQETQYF
TGCAGCGTTTTTTTCTCCCAAGAGACCCAGTACTTC
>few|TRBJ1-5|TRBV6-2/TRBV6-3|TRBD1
CASSYFRQGEGLVNQPQHF
TGTGCCAGCAGTTACTTCAGACAGGGGGAAGGTCTCGTGAATCAGCCCCAGCATTTT
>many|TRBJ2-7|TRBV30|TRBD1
CAWSAGTGVLYEQYF
TGTGCCTGGAGTGCCGGGACAGGAGTTCTCTACGAGCAGTACTTC
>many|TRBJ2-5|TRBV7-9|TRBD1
CASSPGQVEETQYF
TGTGCCAGCAGTCCGGGACAGGTCGAAGAGACCCAGTACTTC
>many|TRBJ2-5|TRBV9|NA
CASSVNVEGAAETQYF
TGTGCCAGCAGCGTAAACGTGGAGGGCGCAGCAGAGACCCAGTACTTC
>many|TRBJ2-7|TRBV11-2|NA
CASSTQASEQYF
TGTGCCAGCAGCACACAGGCATCTGAACAGTACTTC
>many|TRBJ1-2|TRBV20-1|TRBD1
CSAFAGGAFYGYTF
TGCAGTGCTTTTGCAGGGGGCGCATTCTATGGCTACACCTTC
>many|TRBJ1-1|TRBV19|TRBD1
CASSKFETGIRNTEAFF
TGTGCCAGTAGTAAATTTGAGACAGGGATCCGGAACACTGAAGCTTTCTTT